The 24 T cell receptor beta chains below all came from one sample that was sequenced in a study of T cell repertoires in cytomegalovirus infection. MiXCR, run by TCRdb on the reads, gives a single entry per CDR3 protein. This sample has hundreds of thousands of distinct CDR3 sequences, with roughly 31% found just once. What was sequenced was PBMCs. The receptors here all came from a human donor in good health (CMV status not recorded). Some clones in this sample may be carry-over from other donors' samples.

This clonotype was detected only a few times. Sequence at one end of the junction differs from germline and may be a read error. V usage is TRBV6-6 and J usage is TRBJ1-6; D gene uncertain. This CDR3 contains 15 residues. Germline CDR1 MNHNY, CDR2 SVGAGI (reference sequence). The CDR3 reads CASGYGSSYNSPLHF. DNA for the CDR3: TGTGCCAGCGGTTACGGGAGCTCCTATAATTCACCCCTCCACTTT.

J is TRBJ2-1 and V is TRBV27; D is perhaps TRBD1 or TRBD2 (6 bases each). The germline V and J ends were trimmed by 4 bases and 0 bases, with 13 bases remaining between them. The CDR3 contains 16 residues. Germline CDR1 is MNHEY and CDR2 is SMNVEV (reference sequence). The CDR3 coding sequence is TGTGCCAGCAGTTCCGGGGGCAGAAGCTCCTACAATGAGCAGTTCTTC. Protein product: CASSSGGRSSYNEQFF.

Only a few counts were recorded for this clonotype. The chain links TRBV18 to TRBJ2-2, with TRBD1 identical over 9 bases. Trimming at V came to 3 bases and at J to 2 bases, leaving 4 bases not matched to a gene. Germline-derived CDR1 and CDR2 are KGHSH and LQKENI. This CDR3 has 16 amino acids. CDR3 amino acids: CASSPPGQGNTGELFF. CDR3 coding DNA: TGTGCCAGCTCACCGCCGGGACAGGGAAACACCGGGGAGCTGTTTTTT.

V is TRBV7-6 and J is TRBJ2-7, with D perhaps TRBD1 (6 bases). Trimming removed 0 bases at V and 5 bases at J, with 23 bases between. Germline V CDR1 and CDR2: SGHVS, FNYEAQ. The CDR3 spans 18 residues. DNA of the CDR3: TGTGCCAGCAGCTTAGCGAGGATATGGCAGGGGTTAATCGACGAGCAGTACTTC. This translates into CASSLARIWQGLIDEQYF.

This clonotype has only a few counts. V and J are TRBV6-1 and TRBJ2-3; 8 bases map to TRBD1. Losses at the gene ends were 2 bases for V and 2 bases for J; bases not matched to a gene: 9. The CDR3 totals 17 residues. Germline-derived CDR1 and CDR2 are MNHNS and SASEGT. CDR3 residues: CASSERGTGSYTDTQYF. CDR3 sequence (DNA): TGTGCCAGCAGTGAACGAGGGACAGGATCCTACACAGATACGCAGTATTTT.

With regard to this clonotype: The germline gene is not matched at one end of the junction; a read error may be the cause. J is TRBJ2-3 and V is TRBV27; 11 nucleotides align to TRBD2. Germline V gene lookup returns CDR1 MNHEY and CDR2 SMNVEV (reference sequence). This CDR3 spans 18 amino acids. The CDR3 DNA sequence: TGTGCCAGCAGTTTATTTCCGACTAGCGGGGCCGCCACAGATACGCCGTATTTT. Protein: CASSLFPTSGAATDTPYF.

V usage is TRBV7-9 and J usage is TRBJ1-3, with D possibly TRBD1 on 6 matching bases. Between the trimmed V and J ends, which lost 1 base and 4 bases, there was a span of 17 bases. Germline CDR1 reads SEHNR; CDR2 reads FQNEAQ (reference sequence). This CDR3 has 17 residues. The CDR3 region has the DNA TGTGCCAGCAGCTTAGGCGTTCTCCGGGACACGGGAAACACCATATATTTT. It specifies CASSLGVLRDTGNTIYF.

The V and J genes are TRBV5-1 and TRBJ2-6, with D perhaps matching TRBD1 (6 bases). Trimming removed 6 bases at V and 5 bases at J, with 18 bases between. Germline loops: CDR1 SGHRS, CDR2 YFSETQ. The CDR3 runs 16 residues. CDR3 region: CASNQGIGVRANVLTF. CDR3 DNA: TGCGCCAGCAATCAGGGGATTGGGGTCAGGGCCAACGTCCTGACTTTC.

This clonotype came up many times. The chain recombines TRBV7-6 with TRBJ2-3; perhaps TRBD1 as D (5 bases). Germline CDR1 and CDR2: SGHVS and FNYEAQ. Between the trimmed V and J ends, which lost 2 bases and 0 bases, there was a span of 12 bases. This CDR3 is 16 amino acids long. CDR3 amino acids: CASSLSVGQSTDTQYF. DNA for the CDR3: TGTGCCAGCAGCTTAAGTGTGGGGCAGAGCACAGATACGCAGTATTTT. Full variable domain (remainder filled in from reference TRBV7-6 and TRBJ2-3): GAGVSQSPRYKVTKRGQDVALRCDPISGHVSLYWYRQALGQGPEFLTYFNYEAQQDKSGLPNDRFSAERPEGSISTLTIQRTEQRDSAMYRCASSLSVGQSTDTQYFGPGTRLTVL.

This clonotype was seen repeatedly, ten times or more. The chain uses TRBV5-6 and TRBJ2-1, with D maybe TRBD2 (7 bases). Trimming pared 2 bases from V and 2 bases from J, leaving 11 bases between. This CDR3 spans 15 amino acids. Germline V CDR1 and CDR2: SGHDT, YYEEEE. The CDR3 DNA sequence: TGTGCCAGCAGCTTAGGGGGGGGCCCCTACAATGAGCAGTTCTTC. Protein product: CASSLGGGPYNEQFF. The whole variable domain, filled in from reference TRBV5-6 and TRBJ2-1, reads DAGVTQSPTHLIKTRGQQVTLRCSPKSGHDTVSWYQQALGQGPQFIFQYYEEEERQRGNFPDRFSGHQFPNYSSELNVNALLLGDSALYLCASSLGGGPYNEQFFGPGTRLTVL.

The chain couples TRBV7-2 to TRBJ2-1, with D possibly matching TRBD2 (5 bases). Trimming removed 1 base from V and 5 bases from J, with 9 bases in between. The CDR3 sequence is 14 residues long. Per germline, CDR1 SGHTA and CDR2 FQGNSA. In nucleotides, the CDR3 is TGTGCCAGCAGCTTAGTTGACGGGGACAATGAGCAGTTCTTC. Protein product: CASSLVDGDNEQFF.

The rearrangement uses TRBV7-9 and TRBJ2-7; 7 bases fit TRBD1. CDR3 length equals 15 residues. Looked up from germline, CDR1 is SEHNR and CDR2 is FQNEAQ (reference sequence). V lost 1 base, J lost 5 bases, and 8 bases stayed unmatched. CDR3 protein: CASSLVGRGKHEQYF. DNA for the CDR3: TGTGCCAGCAGCTTAGTTGGCAGGGGGAAACACGAGCAGTACTTC.

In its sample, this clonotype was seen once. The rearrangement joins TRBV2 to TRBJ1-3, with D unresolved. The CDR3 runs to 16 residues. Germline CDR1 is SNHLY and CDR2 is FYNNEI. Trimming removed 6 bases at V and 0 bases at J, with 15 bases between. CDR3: CASSQFHGGSGNTIYF. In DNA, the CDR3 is TGTGCCAGCAGCCAGTTTCATGGAGGCTCTGGAAACACCATATATTTT.

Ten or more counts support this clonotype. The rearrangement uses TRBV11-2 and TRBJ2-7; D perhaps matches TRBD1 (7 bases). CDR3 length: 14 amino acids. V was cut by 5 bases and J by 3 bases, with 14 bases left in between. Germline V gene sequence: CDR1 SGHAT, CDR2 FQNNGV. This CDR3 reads CASSGGTANYEQYF. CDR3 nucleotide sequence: TGTGCCAGCAGCGGCGGGACAGCAAACTACGAGCAGTACTTC.

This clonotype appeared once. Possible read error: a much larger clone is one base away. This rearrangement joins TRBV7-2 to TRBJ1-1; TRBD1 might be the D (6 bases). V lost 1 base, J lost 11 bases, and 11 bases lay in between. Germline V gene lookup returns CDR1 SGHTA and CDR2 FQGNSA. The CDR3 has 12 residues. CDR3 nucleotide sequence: TGTGCCAGCAGCTTAGTTGGGGGCTTGGCTTTCTTT. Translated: CASSLVGGLAFF. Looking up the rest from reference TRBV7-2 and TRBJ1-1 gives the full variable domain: GAGVSQSPSNKVTEKGKDVELRCDPISGHTALYWYRQSLGQGLEFLIYFQGNSAPDKSGLPSDRFSAERTGGSVSTLTIQRTQQEDSAVYLCASSLVGGLAFFGQGTRLTVV.

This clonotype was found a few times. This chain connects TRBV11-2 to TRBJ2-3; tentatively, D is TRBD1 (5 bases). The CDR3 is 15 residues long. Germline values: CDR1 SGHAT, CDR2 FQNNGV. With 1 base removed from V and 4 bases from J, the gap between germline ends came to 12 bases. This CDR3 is CASSLVVARADTQYF. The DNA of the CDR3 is TGTGCCAGCAGCTTAGTGGTCGCCAGGGCAGATACGCAGTATTTT.

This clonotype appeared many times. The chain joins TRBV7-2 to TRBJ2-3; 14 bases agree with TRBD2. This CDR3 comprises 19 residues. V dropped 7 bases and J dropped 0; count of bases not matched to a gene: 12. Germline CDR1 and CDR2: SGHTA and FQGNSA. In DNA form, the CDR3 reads TGTGCCAGCAACCGACTAGCGGGGGGGCCTGGTGAGAGCACAGATACGCAGTATTTT. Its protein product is CASNRLAGGPGESTDTQYF.

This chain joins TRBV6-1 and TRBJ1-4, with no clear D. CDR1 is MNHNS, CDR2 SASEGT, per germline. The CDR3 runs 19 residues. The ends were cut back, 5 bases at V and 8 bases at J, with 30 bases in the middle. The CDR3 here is CASSKSLHVDAGLEEKLFF. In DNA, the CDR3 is TGTGCCAGCAGTAAGAGCTTACACGTGGATGCGGGATTAGAAGAAAAACTGTTTTTT.

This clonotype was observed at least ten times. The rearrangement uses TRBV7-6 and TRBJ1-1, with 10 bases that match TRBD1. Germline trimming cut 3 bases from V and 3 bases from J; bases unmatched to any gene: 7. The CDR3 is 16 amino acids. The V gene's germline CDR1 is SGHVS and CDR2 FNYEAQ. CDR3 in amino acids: CASSFIAGQGDTEAFF. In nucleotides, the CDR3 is TGTGCCAGCAGCTTCATTGCTGGACAGGGGGACACTGAAGCTTTCTTT.

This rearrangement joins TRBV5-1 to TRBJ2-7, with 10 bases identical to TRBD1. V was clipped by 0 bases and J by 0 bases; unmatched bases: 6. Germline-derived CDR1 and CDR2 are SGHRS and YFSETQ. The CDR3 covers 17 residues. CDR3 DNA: TGCGCCAGCAGCTTGGGTTTGACAGGGGGCTTCTCCTACGAGCAGTACTTC. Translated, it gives CASSLGLTGGFSYEQYF.

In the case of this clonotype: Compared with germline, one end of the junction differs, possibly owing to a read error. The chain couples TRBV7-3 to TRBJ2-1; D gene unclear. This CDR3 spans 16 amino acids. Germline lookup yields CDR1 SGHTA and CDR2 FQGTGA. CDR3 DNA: TGTGACAGCAGCTTGGCGCCCGGTCGATCGTCCAATGAGCAGTTCTTC. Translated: CDSSLAPGRSSNEQFF.

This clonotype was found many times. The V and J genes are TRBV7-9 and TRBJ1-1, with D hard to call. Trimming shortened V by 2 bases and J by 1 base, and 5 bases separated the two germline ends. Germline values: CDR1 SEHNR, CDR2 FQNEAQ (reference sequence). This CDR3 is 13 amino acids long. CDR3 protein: CASSLQSNTEAFF. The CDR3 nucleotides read TGTGCCAGCAGCTTACAGTCGAACACTGAAGCTTTCTTT. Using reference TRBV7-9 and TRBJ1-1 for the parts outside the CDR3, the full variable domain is DTGVSQNPRHKITKRGQNVTFRCDPISEHNRLYWYRQTLGQGPEFLTYFQNEAQLEKSRLLSDRFSAERPKGSFSTLEIQRTEQGDSAMYLCASSLQSNTEAFFGQGTRLTVV.

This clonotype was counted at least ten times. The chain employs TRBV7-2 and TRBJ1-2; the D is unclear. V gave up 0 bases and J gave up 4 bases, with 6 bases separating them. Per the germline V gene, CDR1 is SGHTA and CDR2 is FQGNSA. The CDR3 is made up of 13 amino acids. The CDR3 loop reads CASSLARTYGYTF. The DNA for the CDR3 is TGTGCCAGCAGCTTAGCTAGGACCTATGGCTACACCTTC.

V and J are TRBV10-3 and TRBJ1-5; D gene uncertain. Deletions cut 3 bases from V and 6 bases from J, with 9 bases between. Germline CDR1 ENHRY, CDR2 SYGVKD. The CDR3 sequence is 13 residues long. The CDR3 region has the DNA TGTGCCATCAGTGAAGACCGATTTCAGCCCCAGCATTTT. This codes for CAISEDRFQPQHF.